Presented here are 25 T cell receptor beta chains from one specimen sequenced in a study of shared T cell receptors in the human thymus. The repertoire was sequenced with immunoSEQ multiplex PCR; TCRdb's copy has only in-frame clones and lacks some. The table has approximately 660,000 clones, 85% to 90% seen once. This same sample was also taken into another study, of human thymus T cells.

Material: thymocytes. The receptor source for this set is a boy younger than two with a congenital heart defect.

This chain uses TRBV5-1 with TRBJ2-1, with D perhaps matching TRBD1 (6 bases). The CDR3 runs to 15 residues. Germline V gene lookup returns CDR1 SGHRS and CDR2 YFSETQ. V dropped 2 bases and J dropped 7 bases, with 16 bases sitting between them. This chain's CDR3 is CASSFRVGGSNEQFF. CDR3 bases: TGCGCCAGCAGCTTTCGGGTAGGGGGATCGAATGAGCAGTTCTTC.

This chain links TRBV9 with TRBJ2-5, with 16 bases identical to TRBD2. Trimming at V came to 3 bases and at J to 5 bases, leaving 7 bases not matched to a gene. The CDR3 contains 17 residues. The germline CDR1 and CDR2 sequences are SGDLS and YYNGEE. The CDR3 spells CASSGPGTSGRAETQYF. The CDR3 DNA reads TGTGCCAGCAGCGGACCCGGGACTAGCGGGAGGGCCGAGACCCAGTACTTC.

The chain carries TRBV10-2 and TRBJ2-7; D remains ambiguous. The CDR3 is 11 residues long. Germline assignment: CDR1 WSHSY and CDR2 SAAADI. V lost 4 bases and J lost 4, with 5 bases in between. DNA of the CDR3: TGCGCCAGCAGTGCCGTTTACGAGCAGTACTTC. It codes for CASSAVYEQYF.

The rearrangement links TRBV11-3 to TRBJ2-1; 9 bases fit TRBD2. The CDR3 is 18 amino acids. V gave up 3 bases and J gave up 4 bases; unmatched junction bases: 13. Germline CDR1 and CDR2: SGHNT and YENEEA. Here the CDR3 reads CASSFSKWREGLYNEQFF. CDR3 DNA sequence: TGTGCCAGCAGCTTTAGTAAGTGGCGGGAGGGTTTATACAATGAGCAGTTCTTC.

V gene TRBV11-2 combines with J gene TRBJ2-1, with 10 bases aligning to TRBD2. The V and J ends lost 5 bases and 5 bases, in that order; junction bases with no gene match: 6. The CDR3 is made up of 15 amino acids. Germline loops: CDR1 SGHAT, CDR2 FQNNGV. The CDR3: CASSPTSGRHNEQFF. The CDR3 DNA reads TGTGCCAGCAGCCCGACTAGCGGGCGACACAATGAGCAGTTCTTC.

This clone was seen a few times. This rearrangement joins TRBV19 to TRBJ1-4; 9 bases align to TRBD1. The CDR3 runs 18 residues. The germline V gene has CDR1 LNHDA and CDR2 SQIVND (reference sequence). V lost 4 bases to trimming and J lost 5 bases; unmatched junction nucleotides: 14. Here the CDR3 DNA reads TGTGCCAGTAGTACCTCCGGGACAGGGCTTAGGGGGAATGAAAAACTGTTTTTT. Amino acid sequence: CASSTSGTGLRGNEKLFF.

The chain is built from TRBV10-2 and TRBJ2-7; 8 bases are a match to TRBD2. The CDR3 totals 20 residues. Looked up from germline, CDR1 is WSHSY and CDR2 is SAAADI. The ends lost 0 bases at V and 4 bases at J; junction bases unmatched: 20. The CDR3 bases are TGCGCCAGCAGTGAGTCGAGGTATGGGCGGGAGGACCCTTTCAGGTACGAGCAGTACTTC. This gives the protein CASSESRYGREDPFRYEQYF.

The chain combines TRBV4-1 with TRBJ2-5; D may be TRBD2 (6 bases). Germline CDR1 reads MGHRA; CDR2 reads YSYEKL. CDR3 size: 14 residues. Trimming stripped 0 bases from V and 5 bases from J, with 10 bases between. CDR3: CASSQERGVETQYF. The CDR3 DNA follows: TGCGCCAGCAGCCAAGAGCGGGGAGTGGAGACCCAGTACTTC.

The rearrangement joins TRBV14 to TRBJ2-2; tentatively, D is TRBD1 (6 bases). This CDR3 spans 17 amino acids. Trimming left V 0 bases short and J 1 base short, with 12 bases between. CDR1 is SGHDN and CDR2 is FVKESK in the germline V gene. In DNA form, the CDR3 reads TGTGCCAGCAGCCAAGACCCGGGACACCTGAACACCGGGGAGCTGTTTTTT. This sequence encodes CASSQDPGHLNTGELFF. Full variable domain (remainder filled in from reference TRBV14 and TRBJ2-2): EAGVTQFPSHSVIEKGQTVTLRCDPISGHDNLYWYRRVMGKEIKFLLHFVKESKQDESGMPNNRFLAERTGGTYSTLKVQPAELEDSGVYFCASSQDPGHLNTGELFFGEGSRLTVL.

This rearrangement joins TRBV6-5 to TRBJ2-1; tentatively, D is TRBD1 (5 bases). The CDR3 has 16 amino acids. Germline loops: CDR1 MNHEY, CDR2 SVGAGI. Trimming left V 2 bases short and J 0 bases short, with 11 bases between. The DNA of the CDR3 is TGTGCCAGCAGTTACATTGGGGCTAGCTCCTACAATGAGCAGTTCTTC. This codes for CASSYIGASSYNEQFF.

Here the CDR3 reads CASSEARDRRMNTEAFF. CDR3 DNA: TGTGCCAGCAGTGAAGCGCGGGACCGTAGAATGAACACTGAAGCTTTCTTT. The chain is built from TRBV2 and TRBJ1-1; D is perhaps TRBD1 (5 bases). V lost 0 bases and J 0 bases, leaving 14 bases between the germline ends. Germline loops: CDR1 SNHLY, CDR2 FYNNEI. CDR3 size: 17 residues.

This rearrangement joins TRBV27 to TRBJ1-3; D ambiguous. The V gene lost 6 bases and the J gene lost 4 bases, with 13 bases spanning the gap. This CDR3 is 14 amino acids long. Germline V gene data show CDR1 as MNHEY and CDR2 as SMNVEV (reference sequence). The CDR3 sequence is CASSPTPLGNTIYF. The CDR3 DNA reads as TGTGCCAGCAGCCCGACTCCTTTGGGAAACACCATATATTTT.

J is TRBJ2-1 and V is TRBV20-1; D is unclear. Per the germline V gene, CDR1 is DFQATT and CDR2 is SNEGSKA (reference sequence). V was pared by 4 bases and J by 7 bases, with 5 bases between. The CDR3 extends over 10 amino acids. CDR3 region: CSAIRNEQFF. The CDR3 DNA is TGCAGTGCTATACGGAATGAGCAGTTCTTC.

The chain combines TRBV27 with TRBJ2-1, with D possibly matching TRBD2 (5 bases). Germline values: CDR1 MNHEY, CDR2 SMNVEV (reference sequence). The ends were cut back, 7 bases at V and 7 bases at J, with 14 bases in the middle. This CDR3 is 13 amino acids long. This CDR3 is CASIERSGNEQFF. In DNA form, the CDR3 reads TGTGCCAGCATCGAGAGGAGCGGTAATGAGCAGTTCTTC.

The gene calls are TRBV6-5 and TRBJ1-2; a weak D match, TRBD1 (5 bases). From germline, CDR1 is MNHEY and CDR2 SVGAGI. The CDR3 extends over 15 amino acids. V was cut by 0 bases and J by 3 bases, with 11 bases left in between. This CDR3 is CASSYSNRGDYGYTF. CDR3 nucleotides: TGTGCCAGCAGTTACTCGAACCGGGGGGACTATGGCTACACCTTC.

This chain joins TRBV29-1 and TRBJ2-3; TRBD2 agrees at 8 bases. J gave up 8 bases and V 4 bases, and 8 bases lay outside the gene matches. The CDR3 is 13 residues long. Germline loops: CDR1 SQVTM, CDR2 ANQGSEA. DNA for the CDR3: TGCAGCGTTGTTCTCGGGGGGGACGGTACGCAGTATTTT. The encoded protein is CSVVLGGDGTQYF.

This clone turned up a few times. The chain combines TRBV7-2 with TRBJ2-5, with D possibly being TRBD2 (5 bases). Germline CDR1 and CDR2: SGHTA and FQGNSA. The CDR3 consists of 18 residues. Trimming removed 1 base at V and 1 base at J, with 19 bases between. The CDR3 DNA sequence: TGTGCCAGCAGCTTAGTTACGGGCGTCCGGGGTGTCCAAGAGACCCAGTACTTC. This sequence encodes CASSLVTGVRGVQETQYF.

This chain uses TRBV27 with TRBJ2-2, with a possible D match to TRBD2 (6 bases). Trimming left V 4 bases short and J 2 bases short, with 14 bases between. The germline CDR1 and CDR2 sequences are MNHEY and SMNVEV (reference sequence). The CDR3 is 16 residues long. CDR3 loop: CASSSQGRDNTGELFF. DNA of the CDR3: TGTGCCAGCAGTTCGCAAGGGCGGGATAACACCGGGGAGCTGTTTTTT.

The chain recombines TRBV5-4 with TRBJ2-1; 12 nucleotides agree with TRBD2. The CDR3 runs to 18 residues. Per the germline V gene, CDR1 is SGHNT and CDR2 is YYREEE (reference sequence). The V gene end was trimmed by 4 bases and the J gene end by 0 bases; junction bases not matched to a gene: 8. The CDR3 DNA reads TGTGCCAGCAGCCGGAGACTAGCGGGAGCCACCTCCTACAATGAGCAGTTCTTC. Its protein is CASSRRLAGATSYNEQFF.

The chain links TRBV19 to TRBJ1-2; weak D call: TRBD1 (5 bases). The CDR3 runs to 13 residues. Germline CDR1 LNHDA, CDR2 SQIVND (reference sequence). V lost 9 bases and J lost 6, with 17 bases in between. The CDR3 reads CASLSKDKHGYTF. The CDR3 nucleotides are TGTGCCAGCTTATCCAAGGACAAACATGGCTACACCTTC.

V and J are TRBV4-1 and TRBJ2-5, with TRBD2 as a possible D gene (7 bases). The CDR3 spans 14 residues. Looked up from germline, CDR1 is MGHRA and CDR2 is YSYEKL. V lost 3 bases, J lost 5 bases, and 13 bases lay in between. CDR3 loop: CASSQGGRVETQYF. The DNA of the CDR3 is TGCGCCAGCAGCCAGGGGGGGCGCGTCGAGACCCAGTACTTC.

The J gene is TRBJ2-5, the V gene TRBV2; 9 bases are a match to TRBD2. This CDR3 contains 15 residues. V was pared by 8 bases and J by 4 bases, with 11 bases of the junction left unmatched. The germline V gene encodes CDR1 SNHLY and CDR2 FYNNEI. DNA for the CDR3: TGTGCCAGCGCCCCGGGCGGGAGGGTTTCAGAGACCCAGTACTTC. Amino acids: CASAPGGRVSETQYF.

The gene calls are TRBV25-1 and TRBJ2-5, with a tentative D call TRBD1 (5 bases). CDR1 and CDR2 from the germline V gene are MGHDK and SYGVNS. Trimming removed 6 bases from V and 6 bases from J, with 11 bases in between. This CDR3 is 12 amino acids long. The CDR3 region has the DNA TGTGCCAGCAGGTACAGGAGCCAGACCCAGTACTTC. Its protein product is CASRYRSQTQYF.

This sequence joins TRBV4-1 and TRBJ2-7, with a tentative D call TRBD1 (5 bases). The CDR3 runs to 14 residues. V was cut by 5 bases and J by 6 bases, with 17 bases left in between. CDR1 is MGHRA and CDR2 is YSYEKL in the germline V gene. CDR3 sequence: CASSYRQSVGEQYF. For the CDR3, the DNA is TGCGCCAGCAGCTATCGACAGTCCGTGGGCGAGCAGTACTTC.

This clone appeared a single time. The rearrangement links TRBV6-4 to TRBJ2-3; TRBD2 might be the D (5 bases). The V gene's germline CDR1 is MRHNA and CDR2 SNTAGT. Trimming removed 8 bases at V and 5 bases at J, with 20 bases between. This CDR3 contains 15 residues. The CDR3: CASSPPGSWKDTQYF. CDR3 in DNA: TGTGCCAGCTCCCCCCCGGGGAGCTGGAAAGATACGCAGTATTTT.